These 17 T cell receptor beta chains originate from one sample sequenced in a study of T-cell memory formation after mild COVID-19. Each CDR3 protein is one row after TCRdb ran MiXCR on the 5' RACE reads. Here the sample spans about 140,000 distinct CDR3 sequences, roughly a quarter being singletons. Sequenced material: PBMCs or a T cell subset sorted from them (not recorded which). The receptor set was obtained from an adult woman who had mild COVID-19 (a few samples of this study predate the infection). Cell type and time point are not known.

This clonotype was seen a few times. The V and J genes are TRBV4-3 and TRBJ2-7; D ambiguous. Germline CDR1 is LGHNA and CDR2 is YSLEER. Trimming pared 0 bases from V and 2 bases from J, leaving 5 bases between. The CDR3 is 13 residues long. CDR3 bases: TGCGCCAGCAGCCAAGATTCCCCCTACGAGCAGTACTTC. It translates to CASSQDSPYEQYF.

This clonotype was observed a handful of times. CDR3 loop: CASSQAPGSEQYF. DNA for the CDR3: TGTGCCAGCAGCCAAGCCCCTGGAAGCGAGCAGTACTTC. The chain couples TRBV3-1 to TRBJ2-7; D is ambiguous. The CDR3 runs 13 residues. The V and J ends lost 1 base and 6 bases respectively, with 10 bases between them. Germline CDR1 and CDR2: LGHDT and YNNKEL (reference sequence).

This clonotype was counted a few times. J is TRBJ2-1 and V is TRBV5-1; 10 bases align to TRBD2. The CDR3 sequence is 18 residues long. Looked up from germline, CDR1 is SGHRS and CDR2 is YFSETQ. V lost 1 base to trimming and J lost 0 bases; unmatched junction nucleotides: 7. As DNA, the CDR3 is TGCGCCAGCAGCTTGTCTAGCGGGGGACTTAGCTCCTACAATGAGCAGTTCTTC. Protein: CASSLSSGGLSSYNEQFF. The full variable domain, rest sourced from reference TRBV5-1 and TRBJ2-1, is KAGVTQTPRYLIKTRGQQVTLSCSPISGHRSVSWYQQTPGQGLQFLFEYFSETQRNKGNFPGRFSGRQFSNSRSEMNVSTLELGDSALYLCASSLSSGGLSSYNEQFFGPGTRLTVL.

This clonotype occurred a few times. The chain has TRBV12-5 and TRBJ2-7, with 8 nucleotides matching TRBD2. The V segment lost 5 bases and the J segment 4 bases; nucleotides outside the gene matches: 10. The germline V gene encodes CDR1 LGHNT and CDR2 FRNRAP. This CDR3 has 15 amino acids. CDR3 loop: CASGPLGSGDYEQYF. The CDR3 DNA reads TGTGCTAGTGGTCCCCTCGGTAGCGGGGATTACGAGCAGTACTTC.

This clonotype was seen a few times. The chain combines TRBV3-1 with TRBJ2-7; D is unclear. Trimming stripped 0 bases from V and 5 bases from J, with 8 bases between. The CDR3 has 13 residues. CDR1 is LGHDT and CDR2 is YNNKEL in the germline V gene (reference sequence). The DNA of the CDR3 is TGTGCCAGCAGCCAAGATTTCGGCAACGAGCAGTACTTC. Its translation is CASSQDFGNEQYF.

The chain couples TRBV11-2 to TRBJ1-2; D perhaps matches TRBD1 (6 bases). Per germline, CDR1 SGHAT and CDR2 FQNNGV. V lost 5 bases and J lost 5, with 12 bases in between. This CDR3 region has 13 residues. CDR3: CASSQGGIYGYTF. The CDR3 nucleotides read TGTGCCAGCAGCCAAGGGGGTATTTATGGCTACACCTTC.

This clonotype was recorded a few times. V usage is TRBV24-1 and J usage is TRBJ2-3; tentative D call: TRBD2 (5 bases). The CDR3 is made up of 15 amino acids. The V gene lost 9 bases and the J gene lost 4 bases, with 19 bases spanning the gap. Germline lookup yields CDR1 KGHDR and CDR2 SFDVKD. This CDR3 is CATGASWSYADTQYF. The CDR3 DNA sequence: TGTGCCACCGGAGCTAGCTGGTCCTACGCAGATACGCAGTATTTT.

CDR3 loop: CASRTGGARQPQHF. The CDR3 nucleotides read TGTGCCAGCAGAACAGGGGGCGCAAGGCAGCCCCAGCATTTT. This rearrangement joins TRBV12-3 or TRBV12-4 to TRBJ1-5; TRBD1 agrees at 9 bases. The CDR3 sequence is 14 residues long. The V and J ends lost 6 bases and 7 bases, in that order; junction bases with no gene match: 7.

This clonotype was seen a handful of times. V and J are TRBV5-1 and TRBJ1-1, with a possible D match to TRBD1 (5 bases). V gave up 0 bases and J gave up 0 bases, with 12 bases separating them. The CDR3 length is 16 residues. Germline assignment: CDR1 SGHRS and CDR2 YFSETQ. The CDR3 is CASSLGQGRLNTEAFF. CDR3 sequence (DNA): TGCGCCAGCAGCTTGGGGCAGGGTCGCCTGAACACTGAAGCTTTCTTT.

The chain combines TRBV2 with TRBJ2-7; D is unresolved. Germline values: CDR1 SNHLY, CDR2 FYNNEI. There are 13 residues in the CDR3. V lost 3 bases, J lost 3 bases, and 9 bases lay in between. CDR3 sequence (DNA): TGTGCCAGCAGTGATGGCACCCGCTACGAGCAGTACTTC. Amino acid sequence: CASSDGTRYEQYF. Full variable domain (missing parts from reference TRBV2 and TRBJ2-7): EPEVTQTPSHQVTQMGQEVILRCVPISNHLYFYWYRQILGQKVEFLVSFYNNEISEKSEIFDDQFSVERPDGSNFTLKIRSTKLEDSAMYFCASSDGTRYEQYFGPGTRLTVT.

In its sample, this clonotype was seen a few times. The chain is built from TRBV9 and TRBJ2-7; 13 nucleotides agree with TRBD2. With V trimmed by 0 bases and J by 5 bases, 5 bases remained unmatched. CDR1 SGDLS and CDR2 YYNGEE come from the germline V gene. This CDR3 is built from 16 residues. The CDR3 sequence: CASSVGTSGSIDEQYF. The CDR3 nucleotides are TGTGCCAGCAGCGTAGGGACTAGCGGGAGTATCGACGAGCAGTACTTC.

This clonotype was found a few times. The gene calls are TRBV4-3 and TRBJ2-5, with TRBD1 matching over 7 bases. Germline CDR1 reads LGHNA; CDR2 reads YSLEER. The CDR3 extends over 15 amino acids. The ends lost 0 bases at V and 10 bases at J; junction bases unmatched: 11. The CDR3 DNA follows: TGCGCCAGCAGCCAAGATGGGGCAAGGGGGCAGGTCCAGTACTTC. Protein sequence: CASSQDGARGQVQYF.

The V gene is TRBV11-2, the J gene TRBJ2-7; D gene ambiguous. Looked up from germline, CDR1 is SGHAT and CDR2 is FQNNGV. The CDR3 is 14 residues long. Trimming cost V 3 bases and J 6 bases, with 15 bases left between them. CDR3 in DNA: TGTGCCAGCAGCTTCGAACCCCTCTCTCTCGAGCAGTACTTC. Amino acid sequence: CASSFEPLSLEQYF.

The V and J genes are TRBV3-1 and TRBJ1-1, with TRBD1 identical over 7 bases. The junction had 15 bases not matched to a gene; V was cut back by 2 bases and J by 6 bases. Germline V gives CDR1 LGHDT, CDR2 YNNKEL (reference sequence). CDR3 size: 17 residues. The CDR3 loop is CASSQQYRGRPLPEAFF. CDR3 DNA: TGTGCCAGCAGCCAACAATACAGGGGACGGCCCTTACCTGAAGCTTTCTTT.

The sample holds one count of this clonotype. The V and J genes are TRBV20-1 and TRBJ1-5; 9 nucleotides agree with TRBD1. Per germline, CDR1 DFQATT and CDR2 SNEGSKA (reference sequence). J was trimmed by 6 bases and V by 0 bases; bases with no gene match: 9. The CDR3 sequence is 16 residues long. The CDR3 bases are TGCAGTGCTAGAGAGGCCCCGGGACAGGGAGGTCAGCCCCAGCATTTT. The encoded protein is CSAREAPGQGGQPQHF.

V usage is TRBV7-9 and J usage is TRBJ2-7, with 13 bases lining up with TRBD2. The germline V gene encodes CDR1 SEHNR and CDR2 FQNEAQ (reference sequence). With V trimmed by 5 bases and J by 2 bases, 15 bases remained unmatched. CDR3 length equals 19 residues. The CDR3 reads CASSPIPGTSGENTYEQYF. CDR3 DNA sequence: TGTGCCAGCAGCCCCATCCCGGGGACTAGCGGGGAGAATACCTACGAGCAGTACTTC.

This clonotype appeared many times. The chain combines TRBV10-3 with TRBJ2-7, with 8 bases fitting TRBD1. Germline-derived CDR1 and CDR2 are ENHRY and SYGVKD. Trimming took 6 bases from V and 3 from J; bases not matched to a gene: 7. The CDR3 is made up of 14 amino acids. In DNA, the CDR3 is TGTGCCATCAGCCCCGGGACAGGTGGCTACGAGCAGTACTTC. As protein: CAISPGTGGYEQYF.